This T cell receptor (beta chain) originates from a study of T cell changes during pregnancy in multiple sclerosis. The CDR3 runs to 14 residues. Germline V CDR1 and CDR2: SEHNR, FQNEAQ (reference sequence). V was clipped by 2 bases and J by 4 bases, with 9 bases between them. Sequencing used immunoSEQ multiplex PCR; TCRdb keeps in-frame clones, though not all of them. The sample has 90,000 or so clones; roughly nine tenths are singletons. This sample comprised PBMCs, obtained in the first trimester of pregnancy. The V gene is TRBV7-9, the J gene TRBJ1-3; D perhaps matches TRBD1 (5 bases). This receptor was obtained from a female donor in good health, serving as a control in a pregnancy study. Some clones in this sample may be carry-over from other donors' samples. CDR3 DNA: TGTGCCAGCAGCTTATTGACAGACGGAAACACCATATATTTT. This gives the protein CASSLLTDGNTIYF. Combining the CDR3 with reference TRBV7-9 and TRBJ1-3 gives the whole variable domain DTGVSQNPRHKITKRGQNVTFRCDPISEHNRLYWYRQTLGQGPEFLTYFQNEAQLEKSRLLSDRFSAERPKGSFSTLEIQRTEQGDSAMYLCASSLLTDGNTIYFGEGSWLTVV.